These T cell receptor beta chains were read from a single sample in a study of CD8+CD57+ T cells in acquired aplastic anemia. TCRdb passed the reads through MiXCR, listing each CDR3 protein once. The sample yields about 160,000 distinct CDR3 sequences, about 70% seen once. Sample: sorted CD4+, CD8+, or CD8+CD57+ T cells (not recorded which) from PBMCs. The receptors shown here come from a human donor with aplastic anemia. Both conserved end residues are part of each CDR3. Fields, in order: J gene, clone size, V gene, CDR3 protein. Where a row states a size, it is once, few, many or the class of an expanded clone; other rows omit it.

TRBJ2-5	.	TRBV5-1	CASSLGGGALQETQYF
TRBJ1-2	.	TRBV10-3	CAISDLGTVANYGYTF
TRBJ2-5	.	TRBV24-1	CATSDFRTGGGLRETQYF
TRBJ2-5	.	TRBV20-1	CSASVMVEETQYF
TRBJ2-7	.	TRBV7-6	CASSTGTGVRYEQYF
TRBJ2-5	.	TRBV7-9	CASSLSPGETQYF
TRBJ2-7	.	TRBV7-9	CASSRGLAGLIAYEQYF
TRBJ1-1	.	TRBV7-8	CASSIGQSPSYEAFF
TRBJ2-3	.	TRBV20-1	CSARDSSGTDTQYF
TRBJ2-2	.	TRBV7-9	CASQEQPNTGELFF
TRBJ1-1	.	TRBV11-2	CASRSISGKGTEAFF
TRBJ2-3	once	TRBV7-2	CASSFGVIAGFTDTQYF
TRBJ2-5	.	TRBV20-1	CSISQGQETQYF
TRBJ2-5	few	TRBV29-1	CSVMTGGLETQYF
TRBJ2-1	.	TRBV19	CASSIGRGVPNEQFF
TRBJ1-6	.	TRBV4-2	CASSQVQGDNSPLHF
TRBJ1-5	.	TRBV2	CASSESGQPQHF
TRBJ2-5	.	TRBV7-8	CASSPRLNQETQYF
TRBJ1-1	once	TRBV20-1	CSARSGPNTEAFF
TRBJ2-7	.	TRBV20-1	CSARDSRGGLYEQYF
TRBJ2-5	.	TRBV19	CATTDYQETQYF
TRBJ2-7	.	TRBV29-1	CSVVEGVDYEQYF
TRBJ2-5	.	TRBV10-3	CAISEGAGPNQEAQYF
TRBJ1-5	.	TRBV7-8	CASGTRTGPQHF
TRBJ1-5	.	TRBV5-5	CASSLGVKLASQPQHF
TRBJ2-2	.	TRBV29-1	CSVVPGGLYTGELFF
TRBJ1-2	few	TRBV10-3	CAISESLTGILGYTF
TRBJ2-3	.	TRBV6-4	CASSEGSGGADTQYF
TRBJ2-7	many	TRBV6-5	CASAESGDVVSYEQYF
TRBJ2-2	.	TRBV7-2	CASSSPNRSLSTGVLFF
TRBJ1-1	.	TRBV4-3	CASSQDTLNTEAFF
TRBJ1-5	.	TRBV19	CASSIRTGDQPQHF
TRBJ1-2	.	TRBV24-1	CATSDLGQRGGYTF
TRBJ2-1	.	TRBV10-1	CASSPLVGLGNEQFF
TRBJ1-2	.	TRBV2	CASSGAGGYTF
TRBJ2-4	many	TRBV19	CASSIVTPDRDRVVSIQYF
TRBJ1-3	.	TRBV15	CATNDRGRQERDTIYF
TRBJ2-7	.	TRBV20-1	CSARVAGTTYEQYF
TRBJ2-1	few	TRBV7-6	CASSWDLNEQFF
TRBJ2-2	.	TRBV20-1	CSARGRDANTGELFF
TRBJ2-5	.	TRBV2	CASSEVGQAPAAQYF
TRBJ2-1	.	TRBV5-1	CASSLWAVDNEQFF
TRBJ2-7	.	TRBV5-1	CASRVPGSYEQYF
TRBJ2-7	.	TRBV29-1	CSVASFDRAYEQYF
TRBJ1-2	.	TRBV9	CASSVSSNSYYGYTF
TRBJ1-5	.	TRBV19	CASSMDRGQPQHF
TRBJ2-1	.	TRBV25-1	CASRRTSGGRNEQFF
TRBJ2-5	.	TRBV2	CASRTGTGEIETQYF
TRBJ2-7	.	TRBV20-1	CSAPTGRSYEQYF
TRBJ1-1	.	TRBV29-1	CSVDPGSGLPEAFF
TRBJ2-7	.	TRBV7-3	CANETGGGEQYF
TRBJ2-7	.	TRBV20-1	CSARQLSYEQYF
TRBJ2-4	.	TRBV20-1	CSARTPGQLDIQYF
TRBJ2-5	few	TRBV7-9	CASSRSSGVETQYF
TRBJ1-1	.	TRBV7-9	CASSLGQLEAFF
TRBJ2-1	.	TRBV6-4	CASSWGAGACNEQFF
TRBJ2-1	.	TRBV2	CAGRLYGNEQFF
TRBJ1-2	.	TRBV20-1	CSASSTGTYGYTF
TRBJ1-4	.	TRBV2	CASSEGGAREKLFF